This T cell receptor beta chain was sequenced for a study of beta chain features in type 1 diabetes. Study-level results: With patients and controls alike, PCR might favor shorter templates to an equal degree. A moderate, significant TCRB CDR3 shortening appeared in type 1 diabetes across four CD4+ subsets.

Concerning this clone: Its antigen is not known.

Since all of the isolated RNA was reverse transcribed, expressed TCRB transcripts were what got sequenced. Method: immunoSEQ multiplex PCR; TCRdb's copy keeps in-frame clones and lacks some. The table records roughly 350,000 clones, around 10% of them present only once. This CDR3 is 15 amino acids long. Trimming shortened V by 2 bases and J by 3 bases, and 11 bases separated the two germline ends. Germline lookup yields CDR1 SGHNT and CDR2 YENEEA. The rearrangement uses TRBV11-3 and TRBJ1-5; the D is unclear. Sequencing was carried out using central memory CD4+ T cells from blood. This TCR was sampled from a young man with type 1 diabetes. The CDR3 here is CASSLNGFDNQPQHF. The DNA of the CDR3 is TGTGCCAGCAGCTTAAATGGATTTGACAATCAGCCCCAGCATTTT.